These T cell receptor beta chains were read from a single sample in a study of cytomegalovirus exposure and HLA in healthy donors. Clones were sequenced by immunoSEQ multiplex PCR, and TCRdb holds only the in-frame ones, with some missing. This table lists around 160,000 clones. Sequences were obtained from PBMCs. The receptors shown here come from a woman aged 45-65 years in good health and CMV-seronegative. CDR3s include the opening cysteine and the closing phenylalanine or tryptophan. The D gene is left open where the match is weak.

v_call: TRBV19
d_call: -
j_call: TRBJ2-2
cdr3_aa: CASSKSGSTGELFF
cdr3_nt: TGTGCCAGTAGTAAATCGGGGTCCACCGGGGAGCTGTTTTTT

v_call: TRBV7-3
d_call: -
j_call: TRBJ2-1
cdr3_aa: CASSLSGRLGEQFF
cdr3_nt: TGTGCCAGCAGCTTATCAGGGCGCCTGGGTGAGCAGTTCTTC

v_call: TRBV28
d_call: TRBD1
j_call: TRBJ1-2
cdr3_aa: CASFKQGASSYGYTF
cdr3_nt: TGTGCCAGTTTTAAACAGGGGGCATCGAGCTATGGCTACACCTTC

v_call: TRBV28
d_call: TRBD2
j_call: TRBJ2-3
cdr3_aa: CASIKTSPSVLSTDTQYF
cdr3_nt: TGTGCCAGCATTAAGACTAGCCCCTCAGTGCTCTCCACAGATACGCAGTATTTT

v_call: TRBV9
d_call: TRBD1
j_call: TRBJ2-2
cdr3_aa: CASSVGTGGAAGELFF
cdr3_nt: TGTGCCAGCAGCGTAGGGACAGGGGGCGCAGCCGGGGAGCTGTTTTTT

v_call: TRBV4-1
d_call: -
j_call: TRBJ2-7
cdr3_aa: CASSPHDRVSYEQYF
cdr3_nt: TGCGCCAGCAGCCCGCACGATCGAGTCTCCTACGAGCAGTACTTC

v_call: TRBV7-8
d_call: -
j_call: TRBJ2-7
cdr3_aa: CASSAGLTGYEQYF
cdr3_nt: TGTGCCAGCAGCGCGGGACTCACAGGCTACGAGCAGTACTTC

v_call: TRBV19
d_call: TRBD1
j_call: TRBJ2-3
cdr3_aa: CASSIEGGADTQYF
cdr3_nt: TGTGCCAGTAGTATTGAAGGGGGCGCAGATACGCAGTATTTT

v_call: TRBV5-1
d_call: -
j_call: TRBJ1-2
cdr3_aa: CASSLTALNYGYTF
cdr3_nt: TGCGCCAGCAGCTTAACAGCTCTTAACTATGGCTACACCTTC

v_call: TRBV19
d_call: -
j_call: TRBJ1-1
cdr3_aa: CASRTPTEAFF
cdr3_nt: TGTGCCAGTAGGACACCCACTGAAGCTTTCTTT

v_call: TRBV27
d_call: TRBD1
j_call: TRBJ1-5
cdr3_aa: CASSPTGFSNQPQHF
cdr3_nt: TGTGCCAGCAGTCCGACAGGGTTCAGCAATCAGCCCCAGCATTTT

v_call: TRBV6-1
d_call: TRBD1
j_call: TRBJ1-5
cdr3_aa: CASSEHRRGESQPQHF
cdr3_nt: TGTGCCAGCAGTGAACATCGCAGGGGGGAGTCTCAGCCCCAGCATTTT

v_call: TRBV4-2
d_call: TRBD1
j_call: TRBJ2-1
cdr3_aa: CATAQGANEQFF
cdr3_nt: TGTGCCACCGCGCAGGGGGCGAATGAGCAGTTCTTC

v_call: TRBV28
d_call: -
j_call: TRBJ2-7
cdr3_aa: CATQSGLDYEQYF
cdr3_nt: TGTGCCACCCAAAGCGGACTGGACTACGAGCAGTACTTC

v_call: TRBV7-6
d_call: TRBD1
j_call: TRBJ1-1
cdr3_aa: CASSAQGGSGEAFF
cdr3_nt: TGTGCCAGCAGCGCTCAGGGGGGAAGCGGTGAAGCTTTCTTT

v_call: TRBV19
d_call: TRBD2
j_call: TRBJ2-1
cdr3_aa: CASGTTSGSYNEQFF
cdr3_nt: TGTGCCAGTGGAACGACTAGCGGGAGCTACAATGAGCAGTTCTTC

v_call: TRBV7-6
d_call: TRBD2
j_call: TRBJ2-5
cdr3_aa: CASSYFRGGPETQYF
cdr3_nt: TGTGCCAGCAGCTACTTCCGGGGGGGCCCGGAGACCCAGTACTTC

v_call: TRBV28
d_call: -
j_call: TRBJ2-5
cdr3_aa: CASRQGLWETQYF
cdr3_nt: TGTGCCAGCAGGCAGGGACTTTGGGAGACCCAGTACTTC

v_call: TRBV11-1
d_call: -
j_call: TRBJ2-5
cdr3_aa: CASSFRQDQETQYF
cdr3_nt: TGTGCCAGCAGCTTCAGACAGGACCAAGAGACCCAGTACTTC

v_call: TRBV5-1
d_call: -
j_call: TRBJ1-1
cdr3_aa: CASSLGTGNTEAFF
cdr3_nt: TGCGCCAGCAGCTTGGGAACAGGGAATACTGAAGCTTTCTTT

v_call: TRBV30
d_call: TRBD2
j_call: TRBJ2-7
cdr3_aa: CAWSRGGGRGYEQYF
cdr3_nt: TGTGCCTGGAGTAGAGGTGGCGGGAGAGGGTACGAGCAGTACTTC

v_call: TRBV27
d_call: -
j_call: TRBJ1-5
cdr3_aa: CASSLSGGIGQPQHF
cdr3_nt: TGTGCCAGCAGTTTATCCGGAGGGATCGGTCAGCCCCAGCATTTT

v_call: TRBV7-2
d_call: -
j_call: TRBJ2-7
cdr3_aa: CASSSGDFSLEQYF
cdr3_nt: TGTGCCAGCAGCTCCGGGGACTTCTCTTTAGAGCAGTACTTC

v_call: TRBV6-5
d_call: -
j_call: TRBJ1-6
cdr3_aa: CASSPGHLRSPLHF
cdr3_nt: TGTGCCAGCAGTCCGGGACATTTGCGATCACCCCTCCACTTT

v_call: TRBV5-1
d_call: -
j_call: TRBJ2-5
cdr3_aa: CASSSMTREETQYF
cdr3_nt: TGCGCCAGCAGCTCTATGACTAGGGAAGAGACCCAGTACTTC

v_call: TRBV5-1
d_call: -
j_call: TRBJ2-7
cdr3_aa: CASSLVQGSSYEQYF
cdr3_nt: TGCGCCAGCAGCTTGGTTCAGGGCAGCTCCTACGAGCAGTACTTC

v_call: TRBV9
d_call: -
j_call: TRBJ2-1
cdr3_aa: CASSASENEQFF
cdr3_nt: TGTGCCAGCAGCGCCTCCGAGAATGAGCAGTTCTTC

v_call: TRBV4-2
d_call: -
j_call: TRBJ1-2
cdr3_aa: CASSQAAAVVNYGYTF
cdr3_nt: TGTGCCAGCAGCCAAGCAGCGGCAGTAGTTAACTATGGCTACACCTTC

v_call: TRBV9
d_call: -
j_call: TRBJ2-5
cdr3_aa: CASSLTGEETQYF
cdr3_nt: TGTGCCAGCAGCCTCACCGGGGAAGAGACCCAGTACTTC

v_call: TRBV5-6
d_call: -
j_call: TRBJ2-1
cdr3_aa: CASNSRRGYNEQFF
cdr3_nt: TGTGCCAGCAACTCACGGAGGGGATACAATGAGCAGTTCTTC

v_call: TRBV4-1
d_call: TRBD1
j_call: TRBJ2-5
cdr3_aa: CASSRPGGQETQYF
cdr3_nt: TGCGCCAGCAGCCGACCAGGGGGACAAGAGACCCAGTACTTC

v_call: TRBV28
d_call: TRBD1
j_call: TRBJ2-3
cdr3_aa: CASTSMQAGGADTQYF
cdr3_nt: TGTGCCAGCACCAGTATGCAGGCAGGGGGCGCAGATACGCAGTATTTT

v_call: TRBV5-1
d_call: -
j_call: TRBJ2-7
cdr3_aa: CASSPGAGDLSYEQYF
cdr3_nt: TGCGCCAGCAGCCCGGGGGCGGGGGACCTCTCCTACGAGCAGTACTTC

v_call: TRBV6-5
d_call: -
j_call: TRBJ1-2
cdr3_aa: CASSSLYYGYTF
cdr3_nt: TGTGCCAGCAGTTCCCTCTACTACGGCTACACCTTC

v_call: TRBV7-8
d_call: -
j_call: TRBJ1-3
cdr3_aa: CASSYDRSGNTIYF
cdr3_nt: TGTGCCAGCAGTTACGACAGGAGCGGAAACACCATATATTTT

v_call: TRBV6-6
d_call: TRBD2
j_call: TRBJ2-5
cdr3_aa: CASSYSTGTNQETQYF
cdr3_nt: TGTGCCAGCAGTTACTCGACCGGGACTAATCAAGAGACCCAGTACTTC